This T cell receptor (beta chain) was profiled in a study of blood T cell repertoires in COVID-19. Background on the study: Whether acute or convalescent, the COVID-19 samples came from the United States, Italy and Spain. Nucleic acid was either cDNA or gDNA, and it came from T cells, B-cell-depleted T cells, or PBMCs.

Per the germline V gene, CDR1 is KGHSH and CDR2 is LQKENI. This CDR3 has 17 residues. V lost 1 base to trimming and J lost 0 bases, with 13 bases between them. In the original analysis: The authors estimated nucleated cell counts from reference gene primer amplification. The repertoire was sequenced with immunoSEQ multiplex PCR; TCRdb's copy has only in-frame clones and lacks some. That table gives V, J and clone size, and the DNA gave D and trimming. This sample yields about 50,000 clones, of which 79% are seen a single time; 25% belongs to the top ten. This TCR derives from an older man with acute or convalescent COVID-19. Sequenced material: peripheral blood. The chain combines TRBV18 with TRBJ1-3; D is uncertain. CDR3 loop: CASSPLFSEASGNTIYF. CDR3 bases: TGTGCCAGCTCACCACTCTTCTCCGAAGCCTCTGGAAACACCATATATTTT.